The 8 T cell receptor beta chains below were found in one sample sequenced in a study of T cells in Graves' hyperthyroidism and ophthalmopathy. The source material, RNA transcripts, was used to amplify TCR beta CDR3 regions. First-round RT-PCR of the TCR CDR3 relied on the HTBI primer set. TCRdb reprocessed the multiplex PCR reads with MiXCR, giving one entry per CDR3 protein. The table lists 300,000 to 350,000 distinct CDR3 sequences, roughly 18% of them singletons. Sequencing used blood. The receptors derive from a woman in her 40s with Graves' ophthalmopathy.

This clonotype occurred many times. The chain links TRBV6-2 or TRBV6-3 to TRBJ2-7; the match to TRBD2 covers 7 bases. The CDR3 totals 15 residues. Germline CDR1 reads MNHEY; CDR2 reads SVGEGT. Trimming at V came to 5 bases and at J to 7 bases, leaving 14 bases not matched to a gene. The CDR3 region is CASSNLSGRMGEQYF. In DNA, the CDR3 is TGTGCCAGCAGTAACCTCTCCGGGAGGATGGGGGAGCAGTACTTC.

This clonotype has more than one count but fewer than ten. The chain's CDR3 is CAWIPRDRGNTIYF. CDR3 nucleotide sequence: TGTGCCTGGATACCCCGGGACAGAGGAAACACCATATATTTT. The chain employs TRBV30 and TRBJ1-3; 7 nucleotides align to TRBD1. The V and J ends lost 4 bases and 4 bases, in that order; junction bases with no gene match: 7. The CDR3 runs 14 residues. In germline, CDR1 is GTSNPN, CDR2 SVGIG (reference sequence). Full variable domain (remainder filled in from reference TRBV30 and TRBJ1-3): SQTIHQWPATLVQPVGSPLSLECTVEGTSNPNLYWYRQAAGRGLQLLFYSVGIGQISSEVPQNLSASRPQDRQFILSSKKLLLSDSGFYLCAWIPRDRGNTIYFGEGSWLTVV.

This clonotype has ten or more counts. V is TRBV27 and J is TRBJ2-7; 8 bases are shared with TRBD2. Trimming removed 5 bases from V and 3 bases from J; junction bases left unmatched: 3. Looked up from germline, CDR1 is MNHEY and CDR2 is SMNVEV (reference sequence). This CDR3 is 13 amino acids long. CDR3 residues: CASSATSGYEQYF. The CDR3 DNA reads TGTGCCAGCAGTGCAACTAGCGGCTACGAGCAGTACTTC.

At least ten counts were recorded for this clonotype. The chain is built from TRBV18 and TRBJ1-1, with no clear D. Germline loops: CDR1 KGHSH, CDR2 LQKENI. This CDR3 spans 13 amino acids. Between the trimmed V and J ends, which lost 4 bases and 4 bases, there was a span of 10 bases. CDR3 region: CASSRAVSTEAFF. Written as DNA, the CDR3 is TGTGCCAGCTCACGGGCCGTTTCCACTGAAGCTTTCTTT.

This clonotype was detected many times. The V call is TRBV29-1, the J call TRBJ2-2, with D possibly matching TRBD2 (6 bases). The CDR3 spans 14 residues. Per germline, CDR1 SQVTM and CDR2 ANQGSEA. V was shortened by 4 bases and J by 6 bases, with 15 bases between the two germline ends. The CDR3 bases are TGCAGCGTTGCTTGGGTGGAGGGTGCCGGGGAGCTGTTTTTT. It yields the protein CSVAWVEGAGELFF.

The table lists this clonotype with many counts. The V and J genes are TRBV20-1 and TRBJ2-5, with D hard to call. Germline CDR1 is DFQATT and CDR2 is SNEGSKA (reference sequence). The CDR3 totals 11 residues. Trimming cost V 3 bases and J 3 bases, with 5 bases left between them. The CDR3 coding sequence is TGCAGTGCTAGTGAAGAAGAGACCCAGTACTTC. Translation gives CSASEEETQYF.

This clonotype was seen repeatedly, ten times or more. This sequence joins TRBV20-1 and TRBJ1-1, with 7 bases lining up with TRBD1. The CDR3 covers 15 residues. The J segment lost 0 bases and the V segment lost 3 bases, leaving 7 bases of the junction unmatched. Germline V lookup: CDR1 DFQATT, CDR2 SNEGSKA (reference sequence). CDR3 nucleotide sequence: TGCAGTGCTAGCAGGGACAGAAGAATGAACACTGAAGCTTTCTTT. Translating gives CSASRDRRMNTEAFF.

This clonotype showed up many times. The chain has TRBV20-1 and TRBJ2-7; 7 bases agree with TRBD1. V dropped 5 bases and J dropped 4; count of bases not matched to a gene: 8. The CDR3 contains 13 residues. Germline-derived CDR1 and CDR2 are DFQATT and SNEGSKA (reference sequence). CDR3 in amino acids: CSAFRDSTYEQYF. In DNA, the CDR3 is TGCAGTGCTTTCCGGGACAGCACTTACGAGCAGTACTTC.